These 12 T cell receptor beta chains were sequenced from one sample in a study of HIV-infected patients and healthy controls. The repertoire came from unfractionated whole blood and reflected all unsorted peripheral T cells. Reverse transcription used approximately 500 ng RNA and constant-region primers for alpha and beta. Alpha and beta chain libraries were made separately by chain-specific third strand synthesis with multiplexing indices. Using its own MiXCR run on the 5' RACE reads, TCRdb lists one record per CDR3 protein. Counted here are 10,000 or so distinct CDR3 sequences, 5.2% occurring once; the ten biggest clones make up approximately 14%. The sequencing used blood, collected before antiretroviral therapy. Every receptor here comes from an adult with HIV infection.

This clonotype has ten or more counts. The J gene is TRBJ2-3, the V gene TRBV9, with 13 bases aligning to TRBD2. After removal of 3 bases from V and 2 bases from J, the junction contained 3 bases not matched to a gene. Germline loops: CDR1 SGDLS, CDR2 YYNGEE. The CDR3 is 16 amino acids. The CDR3, as DNA: TGTGCCAGCAGCGAGGGACTAGCGGGACCCACAGATACGCAGTATTTT. Translating gives CASSEGLAGPTDTQYF. The full variable domain, completed using reference TRBV9 and TRBJ2-3, is DSGVTQTPKHLITATGQRVTLRCSPRSGDLSVYWYQQSLDQGLQFLIQYYNGEERAKGNILERFSAQQFPDLHSELNLSSLELGDSALYFCASSEGLAGPTDTQYFGPGTRLTVL.

This clonotype is labeled medium-sized (0.01 to 0.1%). The V gene is TRBV29-1, the J gene TRBJ1-1; tentatively, D is TRBD1 (5 bases). Looked up from germline, CDR1 is SQVTM and CDR2 is ANQGSEA. The CDR3 covers 14 residues. Trimming cost V 2 bases and J 4 bases, with 14 bases left between them. The CDR3 reads CSVEFPRVGTEAFF. Here the CDR3 DNA reads TGCAGCGTTGAATTCCCCAGGGTGGGCACTGAAGCTTTCTTT.

This clonotype was seen many times. V is TRBV7-8 and J is TRBJ2-2, with TRBD2 matching over 8 bases. V lost 8 bases, J lost 3 bases, and 8 bases stayed unmatched. There are 15 residues in the CDR3. Germline V gene lookup returns CDR1 SGHVS and CDR2 FQNEAQ. DNA of the CDR3: TGTGCCAGCCGCGGGGAGCGGGAGTACACCGGGGAGCTGTTTTTT. Amino acids: CASRGEREYTGELFF. Complete variable domain (other parts from reference TRBV7-8 and TRBJ2-2): GAGVSQSPRYKVAKRGQDVALRCDPISGHVSLFWYQQALGQGPEFLTYFQNEAQLDKSGLPSDRFFAERPEGSVSTLKIQRTQQEDSAVYLCASRGEREYTGELFFGEGSRLTVL.

This clonotype was seen repeatedly, ten times or more. V is TRBV25-1 and J is TRBJ2-3; a weak D match, TRBD2 (5 bases). V dropped 3 bases and J dropped 0 bases, with 13 bases sitting between them. This CDR3 comprises 16 residues. In germline, CDR1 is MGHDK, CDR2 SYGVNS. CDR3: CASSDYLRGSTDTQYF. CDR3 nucleotide sequence: TGTGCCAGCAGTGATTACCTACGCGGGAGCACAGATACGCAGTATTTT.

This clonotype was counted at least ten times. V gene TRBV5-1 combines with J gene TRBJ2-7, with 9 bases that match TRBD1. The J segment lost 2 bases and the V segment lost 0 bases, leaving 0 bases of the junction unmatched. The CDR3 is 14 amino acids. Germline loops: CDR1 SGHRS, CDR2 YFSETQ. CDR3: CASSLGTGAYEQYF. CDR3 in DNA: TGCGCCAGCAGCTTGGGGACAGGGGCCTACGAGCAGTACTTC.

This clonotype occurred many times. This sequence joins TRBV7-9 and TRBJ2-3; no clear D. This CDR3 is 12 amino acids long. V shed 3 bases and J shed 6 bases, with 7 bases lying between them. CDR1 SEHNR and CDR2 FQNEAQ come from the germline V gene (reference sequence). The CDR3 sequence is CASSFDRDTQYF. The CDR3, as DNA: TGTGCCAGCAGCTTCGATCGGGATACGCAGTATTTT.

This clonotype is judged medium-sized. The rearrangement joins TRBV5-1 to TRBJ2-3; D is uncertain. Germline CDR1 and CDR2: SGHRS and YFSETQ. The CDR3 extends over 15 amino acids. The V gene lost 0 bases and the J gene lost 0 bases, with 8 bases spanning the gap. The CDR3 loop reads CASSLELASTDTQYF. CDR3 nucleotide sequence: TGCGCCAGCAGCTTGGAACTCGCTAGCACAGATACGCAGTATTTT.

The chain employs TRBV28 and TRBJ2-1; D may be TRBD2 (7 bases). This CDR3 has 14 residues. The V and J ends lost 7 bases and 3 bases respectively, with 13 bases between them. The germline V gene encodes CDR1 MDHEN and CDR2 SYDVKM. The CDR3 nucleotides read TGTGCCAGCATGGGGGCGGGGGTCTACAATGAGCAGTTCTTC. It translates to CASMGAGVYNEQFF.

This clonotype was picked up many times. The genes are TRBV7-8 and TRBJ2-5, with 8 bases fitting TRBD1. This CDR3 has 18 amino acids. Germline V gene sequence: CDR1 SGHVS, CDR2 FQNEAQ. V was pared by 2 bases and J by 4 bases, with 15 bases of the junction left unmatched. CDR3 nucleotide sequence: TGTGCCAGCAGCTTACGGGCTGGACAGGGAGCCTTCGGAGAGACCCAGTACTTC. As protein: CASSLRAGQGAFGETQYF.

This clonotype was detected many times. V gene TRBV12-5 combines with J gene TRBJ2-3, with D unresolved. CDR3 length: 13 amino acids. V was clipped by 7 bases and J by 0 bases, with 8 bases between them. Germline CDR1 is LGHNT and CDR2 is FRNRAP. This CDR3 reads CASAQTSTDTQYF. The CDR3 bases are TGTGCTAGTGCCCAGACTAGCACAGATACGCAGTATTTT.

This clonotype was recorded at least ten times. The chain employs TRBV5-1 and TRBJ1-1; D is unresolved. The CDR3 has 14 amino acids. The germline V gene has CDR1 SGHRS and CDR2 YFSETQ. The V end lost 2 bases, the J end lost 1 base, and 9 bases lay between the germline ends. CDR3 DNA sequence: TGCGCCAGCAGCTTTGGGCAGACGAACACTGAAGCTTTCTTT. It specifies CASSFGQTNTEAFF.

This clonotype was seen repeatedly, ten times or more. V is TRBV7-2 and J is TRBJ2-2; TRBD2 aligns across 8 bases. Germline CDR1 is SGHTA and CDR2 is FQGNSA. V gave up 5 bases and J gave up 7 bases; unmatched junction bases: 9. The CDR3 loop spans 15 amino acids. DNA for the CDR3: TGTGCCAGCAGCCAACGGGGGGGCCGGCACGGGGAGCTGTTTTTT. Its protein is CASSQRGGRHGELFF.